This TCR beta chain was sequenced during a study of beta chain features in type 1 diabetes. What was sequenced were expressed TCRB transcripts, since all of the isolated RNA had been reverse transcribed. Produced via immunoSEQ multiplex PCR; TCRdb's table is partial and in-frame only. Of more than 350,000 clones in the sample, approximately 10% were seen once. Germline values: CDR1 MDHEN, CDR2 SYDVKM. This CDR3 is 13 amino acids long. The V end lost 2 bases, the J end lost 3 bases, and 2 bases lay between the germline ends. This receptor was taken from a woman younger than 35 in good health. The chain uses TRBV28 and TRBJ2-6, with D unclear. The sample comprised naive CD4+ T cells from blood. CDR3 loop: CASSLRGANVLTF. The CDR3 DNA sequence: TGTGCCAGCAGTTTACGTGGGGCCAACGTCCTGACTTTC.